The clone carrying this T cell receptor (beta chain) was recorded only once. The germline gives CDR1 ENHRY, CDR2 SYGVKD. The length of the CDR3 is 15 residues. The V and J ends lost 6 bases and 7 bases respectively, with 19 bases between them. TCRdb independently ran MiXCR on the 5' RACE reads; one entry per CDR3 protein. The sample includes 50,000 to 60,000 distinct CDR3 sequences, approximately 3.6% of them seen just once. The data are from a study of neurological immune-mediated disorders. The chain has TRBV10-3 and TRBJ2-1; TRBD1 or TRBD2 may be the D gene (5 bases each). Material: CD4+ T cells from blood. This sequence was found in a woman in her forties with multiple sclerosis. The chain's CDR3 is CAISPTRGDLNEQFF. The CDR3 nucleotides are TGTGCCATCAGCCCTACTCGAGGGGACCTTAATGAGCAGTTCTTC.